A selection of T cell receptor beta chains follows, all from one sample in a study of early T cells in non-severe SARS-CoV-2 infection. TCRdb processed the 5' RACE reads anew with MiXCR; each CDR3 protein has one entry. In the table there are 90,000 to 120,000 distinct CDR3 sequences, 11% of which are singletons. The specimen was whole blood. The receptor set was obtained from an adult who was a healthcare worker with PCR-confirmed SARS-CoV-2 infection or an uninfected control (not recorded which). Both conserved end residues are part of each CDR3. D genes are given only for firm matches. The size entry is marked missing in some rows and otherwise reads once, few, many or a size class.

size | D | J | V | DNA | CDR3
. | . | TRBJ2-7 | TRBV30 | TGTGCCTGGACCGACTACACCCTCTCCTACGAGCAGTACTTC | CAWTDYTLSYEQYF
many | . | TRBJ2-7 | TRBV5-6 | TGTGCCAGCAGCTCCCACTACGAGCAGTACTTC | CASSSHYEQYF
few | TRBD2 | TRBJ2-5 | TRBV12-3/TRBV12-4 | TGTGCCAGCAGCAGAGGGACTAGCGGGCACCAAGAGACCCAGTACTTC | CASSRGTSGHQETQYF
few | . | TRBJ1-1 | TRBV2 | TGTGCCAGGGCACCCCGGGCTGCGAACACTGAAGCTTTCTTT | CARAPRAANTEAFF
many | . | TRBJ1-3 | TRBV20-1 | TGCAGTGCTTATGACAGGCTCTCTGGAAACACCATATATTTT | CSAYDRLSGNTIYF
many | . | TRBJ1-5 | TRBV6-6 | TGTGCCAGCAGTTACAAGTATCAGCAGCCCCAGCATTTT | CASSYKYQQPQHF
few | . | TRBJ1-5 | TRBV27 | TGTGCCAGCAGTTACACGGGAGGATATCAGCCCCAGCATTTT | CASSYTGGYQPQHF
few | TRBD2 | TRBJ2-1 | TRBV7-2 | TGTGCCAGCAGCTTAATCTCCCTAGCGGGTAACAATGAGCAGTTCTTC | CASSLISLAGNNEQFF
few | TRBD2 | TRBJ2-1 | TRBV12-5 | TGTGCTAGTGGTCTGGGACTAGCGGGAGTAGGCGCCTACAATGAGCAGTTCTTC | CASGLGLAGVGAYNEQFF
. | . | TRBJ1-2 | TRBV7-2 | TGTGCCAGCAGCTTTTCGGCCTATGGCTACACCTTC | CASSFSAYGYTF
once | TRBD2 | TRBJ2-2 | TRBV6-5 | TGTGCCAGCACGGGAGGGGACACCGGGGAGCTGTTTTTT | CASTGGDTGELFF
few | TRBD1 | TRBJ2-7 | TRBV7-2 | TGTGCCAGCAGCCGTAGGGACAGCCGAGCCTACGAGCAGTACTTC | CASSRRDSRAYEQYF
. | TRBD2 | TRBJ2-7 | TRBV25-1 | TGTGCCAGCAGTGAATCGAGCGGGAGGACCTACGAGCAGTACTTC | CASSESSGRTYEQYF
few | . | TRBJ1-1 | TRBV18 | TGTGCCAGCTCACCATGGGAGGTTGACACTGAAGCTTTCTTT | CASSPWEVDTEAFF
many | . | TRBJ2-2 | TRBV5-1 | TGCGCCAGCATTTACGACGCGAACACCGGGGAGCTGTTTTTT | CASIYDANTGELFF
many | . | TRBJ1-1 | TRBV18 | TGTGCCAGCTCACTTACCGGGACGATGAACACTGAAGCTTTCTTT | CASSLTGTMNTEAFF
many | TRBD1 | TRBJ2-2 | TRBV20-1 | TGCAGTGCTAGGGTGTTGGACAGGGCCGGGGAGCTGTTTTTT | CSARVLDRAGELFF
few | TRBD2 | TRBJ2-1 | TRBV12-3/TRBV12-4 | TGTGCCAGTGGGACTAGCGGATACAATGAGCAGTTCTTC | CASGTSGYNEQFF
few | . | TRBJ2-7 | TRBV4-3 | TGCGCCAGCAGCCAAGATTGGCCTTACGAGCAGTACTTC | CASSQDWPYEQYF
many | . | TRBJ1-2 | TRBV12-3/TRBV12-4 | TGTGCCAGCAGTTTTGGGGGGCATGGCTACACCTTC | CASSFGGHGYTF
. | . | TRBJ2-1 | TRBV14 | TGTGCCAGCAGCCAAGAGGAGCGGTTCGATGAGCAGTTCTTC | CASSQEERFDEQFF
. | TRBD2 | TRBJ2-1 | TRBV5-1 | TGCGCCAGCAGCTTGATTAGCGGGAGTCTTGAGCAGTTCTTC | CASSLISGSLEQFF
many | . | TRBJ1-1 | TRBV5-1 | TGCGCCAGCAGCTTGGACCAGGGGCTCACTGAAGCTTTCTTT | CASSLDQGLTEAFF
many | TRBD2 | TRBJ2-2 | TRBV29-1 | TGCAGCGTTGTGACTAGCGGGGCCTTTAACACCGGGGAGCTGTTTTTT | CSVVTSGAFNTGELFF
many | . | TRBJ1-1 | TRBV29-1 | TGCAGCGTTGAGGCAGGGAGGACTGAAGCTTTCTTT | CSVEAGRTEAFF
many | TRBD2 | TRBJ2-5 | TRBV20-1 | TGCAGTGCTACTTTAGCGGGAGACCCTCAAGAGACCCAGTACTTC | CSATLAGDPQETQYF
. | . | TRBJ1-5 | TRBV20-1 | TGCAGTGCTCGTGGGACCAGGTGGCAGCCCCAGCATTTT | CSARGTRWQPQHF
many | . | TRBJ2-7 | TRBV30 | TGTGCCTGGACCTGGGGGGTCCGAAGCTCCTACGAGCAGTACTTC | CAWTWGVRSSYEQYF
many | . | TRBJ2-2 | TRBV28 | TGTGCCAGCAGGCCCCCGGTTAAGATAGGGGAGCTGTTTTTT | CASRPPVKIGELFF